The text below deals with one TCR beta chain. Its matching antigen is unknown. This specimen comes from a study of OX40 agonist ivuxolimab in advanced cancers. For the study at large: With a range of roughly 20 to 80, age averaged approximately 60 years, and around 80% were male. Enrollees could have had prior anti-PD-1, anti-PD-L1 or anti-CTLA-4 therapy, which 40% had received.

Profiling relied on immunoSEQ multiplex PCR, and the TCRdb table lists in-frame clones only, not all of them. The sample includes 72,000 or so clones, around 87% of them seen just once. Study-wide results and caveats: Normalized T-cell clonal expansion was also low in some nonresponders.

Material: CD4+ or CD8+ T cells sorted from blood, obtained in a trial of the OX40 agonist ivuxolimab. The sequence came from an adult with an advanced solid tumor such as melanoma, head and neck, liver or kidney cancer.

This CDR3 reads CASSQPASGYNEQFF. Written as DNA, the CDR3 is TGCGCCAGCAGCCAACCTGCTAGCGGTTACAATGAGCAGTTCTTC. J is TRBJ2-1 and V is TRBV4-1; 7 bases match TRBD2. Trimming cost V 2 bases and J 4 bases; bases outside gene matches: 5. CDR1 and CDR2 from the germline V gene are MGHRA and YSYEKL. The CDR3 is 15 residues long.